The text below deals with one T cell receptor beta chain. Its matching antigen is unknown. Sorting based on CD45RO/CCR7/CD25/CD127/CD95/CD27 separated CD4+ naive, central memory, regulatory and stem cell-like memory cells. Expressed TCRB transcripts got sequenced, as all isolated RNA was reverse transcribed. Sequenced by immunoSEQ multiplex PCR; TCRdb stores in-frame clones only, minus some. This sample carries around 40,000 clones, around 70% of them seen once, and the ten largest clones take more than 2%. This sample was taken from a study of beta chain features in type 1 diabetes. The germline gives CDR1 SGHAT, CDR2 FQNNGV. The CDR3 has 15 amino acids. J lost 3 bases, V lost 6 bases, and 5 bases had no gene match. Study-level results: Sampled from patients, naive, central memory and Treg TCRB repertoires appeared more similar than those sampled from healthy donors. In cDNA sequencing, cells with high TCR expression could be over-represented. Among patients with Type 1 diabetes, TCRB CDR3s were moderately but significantly shorter in every one of the four CD4+ subsets. Whether HLA type influences TCRB rearrangement remained unresolved here.

This clonotype was sampled from a woman between 18 and 29 years old with type 1 diabetes. The specimen sequenced was Tregs from blood. The gene calls are TRBV11-2 and TRBJ2-7, with 13 bases lining up with TRBD2. The CDR3 DNA reads TGTGCCAGCAGGGATAGGACTAGCGGGGGCTACGAGCAGTACTTC. Protein: CASRDRTSGGYEQYF. The complete variable domain, with remaining parts taken from reference TRBV11-2 and TRBJ2-7, reads EAGVAQSPRYKIIEKRQSVAFWCNPISGHATLYWYQQILGQGPKLLIQFQNNGVVDDSQLPKDRFSAERLKGVDSTLKIQPAKLEDSAVYLCASRDRTSGGYEQYFGPGTRLTVT.